The clone carrying this TCR beta chain was detected only once. Profiled with immunoSEQ multiplex PCR; TCRdb holds only in-frame clones, not every one. The sample includes about 130,000 clones, over 75% of them seen just once. The data were taken from a study of blood T cell repertoires in COVID-19. From germline, CDR1 is SGHDT and CDR2 YYEEEE. Trimming took 0 bases from V and 6 from J, leaving 18 bases between them. CDR3 length: 16 amino acids. Sequencing used peripheral blood. The chain couples TRBV5-6 to TRBJ1-1; D ambiguous. The clonotype was recovered from a man of 80 years or more with active or convalescent COVID-19. For the CDR3, the DNA is TGTGCCAGCAGCTTGGATTATAGGGAGTACGAGGCTGAAGCTTTCTTT. Its translation is CASSLDYREYEAEAFF.